This T cell receptor (beta chain) was profiled in a study of T cells in tumors after PD-1 blockade. Trimming removed 6 bases from V and 9 bases from J; junction bases left unmatched: 8. CDR3 length: 14 amino acids. Germline CDR1 MNHEY, CDR2 SVGAGI. Produced via immunoSEQ multiplex PCR; TCRdb's table is partial and in-frame only. The table has over 5,000 clones, around 68% seen once. This chain uses TRBV6-5 with TRBJ1-6; 7 positions agree with TRBD1. This sample comprised tumor tissue, obtained before anti-PD-1 treatment. The receptor comes from a human donor with basal cell carcinoma. The CDR3 here is CASRVQGDSSPLHF. Written as DNA, the CDR3 is TGTGCCAGCAGAGTCCAGGGGGATAGTTCACCCCTCCACTTT.